The 23 T cell receptor beta chains presented below share a single source sample, sequenced in a study of T cells in Graves' hyperthyroidism and ophthalmopathy. The source material, RNA transcripts, was used to amplify TCR beta CDR3 regions. A first-round RT-PCR of the TCR CDR3 used the HTBI primer set. TCRdb reprocessed the multiplex PCR reads via MiXCR and lists one record per CDR3 protein. This sample has approximately 560,000 distinct CDR3 sequences, with 15% to 17% found just once. The material sequenced was blood. These receptors were obtained from a woman aged 30 to 39 with Graves' hyperthyroidism.

This clonotype showed up many times. This chain links TRBV6-1 with TRBJ2-1; tentatively, D is TRBD2 (5 bases). The CDR3 length is 15 residues. Trimming shortened V by 7 bases and J by 0 bases, and 13 bases separated the two germline ends. CDR1 and CDR2 from the germline V gene are MNHNS and SASEGT. The CDR3 loop reads CASIPGSLSYNEQFF. CDR3 nucleotide sequence: TGTGCCAGCATTCCGGGATCACTCTCCTACAATGAGCAGTTCTTC.

Comment on this clonotype: A much larger clone differs from this one at a single base, so this may be a read error. The V gene is TRBV5-1, the J gene TRBJ1-1, with a tentative D call TRBD1 (6 bases). The CDR3 has 15 amino acids. Germline V gives CDR1 SGHRS, CDR2 YFSETQ. The CDR3 here is CASSSQGPPNAEAFF. CDR3 DNA sequence: TGCGCCAGCAGCTCACAGGGCCCCCCGAACGCTGAAGCTTTCTTT.

This clonotype was picked up many times. The chain couples TRBV27 to TRBJ1-5; weak D call: TRBD1 (5 bases). The germline CDR1 and CDR2 sequences are MNHEY and SMNVEV (reference sequence). Trimming removed 4 bases from V and 0 bases from J, with 22 bases in between. The CDR3 contains 19 residues. CDR3 region: CASSSTRTTGTDSNQPQHF. In nucleotides, the CDR3 is TGTGCCAGCAGTTCAACACGTACTACCGGGACGGATAGCAATCAGCCCCAGCATTTT.

V is TRBV4-3 and J is TRBJ2-7, with 7 bases matching TRBD1. Germline assignment: CDR1 LGHNA and CDR2 YSLEER. The CDR3 consists of 17 residues. J was trimmed by 3 bases and V by 2 bases; bases with no gene match: 13. The CDR3 DNA is TGCGCCAGCAGCCAATCCCCGGGACAGCCTATAGGCTACGAGCAGTACTTC. It encodes CASSQSPGQPIGYEQYF.

The chain has TRBV19 and TRBJ1-4; D is possibly TRBD1 (5 bases). This CDR3 region has 14 residues. CDR1 and CDR2 (germline): LNHDA, SQIVND (reference sequence). V dropped 7 bases and J dropped 11 bases, with 20 bases sitting between them. The CDR3, as DNA: TGTGCCAGTACCGGGGGACCCTATTTGGGGAAACTGTTTTTT. Amino acid sequence: CASTGGPYLGKLFF.

The chain joins TRBV14 to TRBJ1-6, with 7 positions matching TRBD1. The CDR3 spans 15 residues. V shed 10 bases, J shed 7 bases, and the junction held 13 bases outside the gene matches. Looked up from germline, CDR1 is SGHDN and CDR2 is FVKESK. The DNA of the CDR3 is TGTGCCATCTTGGACAGGCGGGAGAAGAATTCACCCCTCCACTTT. Translation gives CAILDRREKNSPLHF.

This clonotype was recorded at least ten times. The chain recombines TRBV11-2 with TRBJ1-5, with D uncertain. The CDR3 is 16 residues long. V was cut by 0 bases and J by 0 bases, with 9 bases left in between. Per germline, CDR1 SGHAT and CDR2 FQNNGV. CDR3 coding DNA: TGTGCCAGCAGCTTAGAAGGCGGCGTTAGCAATCAGCCCCAGCATTTT. Amino acids: CASSLEGGVSNQPQHF.

Details on this clonotype: A much larger clone differs from this one at a single base, so this may be a read error. This chain links TRBV20-1 with TRBJ1-1, with D perhaps matching TRBD1 (5 bases). This CDR3 has 12 amino acids. With 5 bases removed from V and 4 bases from J, the gap between germline ends came to 11 bases. Germline lookup yields CDR1 DFQATT and CDR2 SNEGSKA (reference sequence). The CDR3 nucleotides read TGCAGTGCTGTCGGGGGAGTCACTGAAGCTTTCTTT. Translation gives CSAVGGVTEAFF.

This clonotype has at least ten counts. The chain employs TRBV9 and TRBJ2-1; 9 bases line up with TRBD1. There are 14 residues in the CDR3. The germline V gene encodes CDR1 SGDLS and CDR2 YYNGEE. The V gene end was trimmed by 4 bases and the J gene end by 10 bases; junction bases not matched to a gene: 9. This chain's CDR3 is CASSPRTGEFEQFF. Written as DNA, the CDR3 is TGTGCCAGCAGCCCACGGACAGGGGAGTTCGAGCAGTTCTTC.

This clonotype came up many times. CDR3 in amino acids: CASSLGFGGATEKLFF. In nucleotides, the CDR3 is TGTGCCAGCAGTTTAGGGTTCGGGGGCGCGACTGAAAAACTGTTTTTT. The chain links TRBV27 to TRBJ1-4; a weak D match, TRBD1 (6 bases). The germline V gene encodes CDR1 MNHEY and CDR2 SMNVEV (reference sequence). CDR3 length: 16 amino acids. With 2 bases removed from V and 7 bases from J, the gap between germline ends came to 17 bases. The full variable domain, its missing parts supplied by reference TRBV27 and TRBJ1-4, is EAQVTQNPRYLITVTGKKLTVTCSQNMNHEYMSWYRQDPGLGLRQIYYSMNVEVTDKGDVPEGYKVSRKEKRNFPLILESPSPNQTSLYFCASSLGFGGATEKLFFGSGTQLSVL.

This clonotype was seen at least ten times. The gene calls are TRBV7-9 and TRBJ2-3, with 10 positions matching TRBD2. The CDR3 has 15 residues. Trimming removed 5 bases from V and 4 bases from J; junction bases left unmatched: 6. Germline V gene lookup returns CDR1 SEHNR and CDR2 FQNEAQ (reference sequence). CDR3: CASSATSGNADTQYF. The DNA for the CDR3 is TGTGCCAGCAGCGCAACTAGCGGGAATGCAGATACGCAGTATTTT.

The J gene is TRBJ2-2, the V gene TRBV13; 9 bases match TRBD2. Germline V gene data show CDR1 as PRHDT and CDR2 as FYEKMQ (reference sequence). The CDR3 consists of 15 residues. The junction had 4 bases not matched to a gene; V was cut back by 2 bases and J by 6 bases. The CDR3 region is CASSLLAGRAGELFF. DNA for the CDR3: TGTGCCAGCAGCTTACTAGCGGGAAGGGCCGGGGAGCTGTTTTTT.

This clonotype has a handful of counts. The chain combines TRBV6-2 or TRBV6-3 with TRBJ1-1, with a tentative D call TRBD1 (5 bases). This CDR3 is 14 amino acids long. Germline CDR1 is MNHEY and CDR2 is SVGEGT. Trimming cost V 0 bases and J 4 bases, with 9 bases left between them. CDR3 coding DNA: TGTGCCAGCAGTTACTCGAAGGGGAGCACTGAAGCTTTCTTT. It translates to CASSYSKGSTEAFF.

This clonotype was found many times. This chain uses TRBV4-1 with TRBJ1-2; D not certain. V lost 3 bases and J 6 bases, leaving 20 bases between the germline ends. Germline V gene data show CDR1 as MGHRA and CDR2 as YSYEKL. There are 16 residues in the CDR3. In DNA, the CDR3 is TGCGCCAGCAGCCAGGATTGGGCCGTGAGGTTAAATGGCTACACCTTC. The encoded protein is CASSQDWAVRLNGYTF.

This clonotype was detected only a few times. The chain is built from TRBV18 and TRBJ2-7, with a possible D match to TRBD2 (5 bases). Germline loops: CDR1 KGHSH, CDR2 LQKENI. The V gene lost 3 bases and the J gene lost 4 bases, with 19 bases spanning the gap. CDR3 length equals 16 residues. CDR3 bases: TGTGCCAGCTCACCTCGAGGACCGCTGGAGGCTTACGAGCAGTACTTC. Its protein is CASSPRGPLEAYEQYF.

This clonotype was seen more than once but under ten times. CDR3 sequence: CASSTLGQGGEKLFF. The CDR3 nucleotides are TGTGCCAGTAGTACCCTCGGACAGGGCGGTGAAAAACTGTTTTTT. V is TRBV19 and J is TRBJ1-4, with 8 bases that match TRBD1. This CDR3 has 15 amino acids. Germline V lookup: CDR1 LNHDA, CDR2 SQIVND (reference sequence). Germline trimming cut 4 bases from V and 7 bases from J; bases unmatched to any gene: 8.

The table lists this clonotype with a few counts. This rearrangement joins TRBV12-3 or TRBV12-4 to TRBJ2-2; D is undetermined. Trimming stripped 2 bases from V and 5 bases from J, with 6 bases between. There are 13 residues in the CDR3. This chain's CDR3 is CASSLRVTGELFF. The CDR3, as DNA: TGTGCCAGCAGTTTAAGGGTGACCGGGGAGCTGTTTTTT.

This clonotype was seen ten or more times. The V and J genes are TRBV27 and TRBJ2-3; no reliable D call. V was shortened by 6 bases and J by 3 bases, with 28 bases between the two germline ends. Germline values: CDR1 MNHEY, CDR2 SMNVEV (reference sequence). The CDR3 runs to 19 residues. The DNA of the CDR3 is TGTGCCAGCAGACCCCGGTTGGTTTTAGCACAAATAACAACAGATACGCAGTATTTT. It translates to CASRPRLVLAQITTDTQYF.

In its sample, this clonotype was seen many times. The genes are TRBV20-1 and TRBJ2-1, with TRBD1 as a possible D gene (5 bases). V shed 5 bases and J shed 8 bases, with 22 bases lying between them. There are 15 residues in the CDR3. Germline V gives CDR1 DFQATT, CDR2 SNEGSKA (reference sequence). In DNA, the CDR3 is TGCAGTGCTCTCCATGATGGGGCAGGGTTTGATGAGCAGTTCTTC. Amino acid sequence: CSALHDGAGFDEQFF.

Many counts were recorded for this clonotype. The chain uses TRBV20-1 and TRBJ2-5; D possibly corresponds to TRBD1 (6 bases). The V end lost 4 bases, the J end lost 2 bases, and 8 bases lay between the germline ends. This CDR3 spans 12 amino acids. Germline-derived CDR1 and CDR2 are DFQATT and SNEGSKA (reference sequence). CDR3: CSAKTGQETQYF. The DNA of the CDR3 is TGCAGTGCTAAGACAGGTCAAGAGACCCAGTACTTC.

This clonotype was seen ten or more times. The chain couples TRBV30 to TRBJ2-1; the match to TRBD2 covers 7 bases. This CDR3 has 13 amino acids. CDR1 GTSNPN and CDR2 SVGIG come from the germline V gene (reference sequence). Trimming cost V 2 bases and J 8 bases; bases outside gene matches: 6. CDR3 sequence (DNA): TGTGCCTGGAGTAGCGGGAATTTCGATGAGCAGTTCTTC. Its translation: CAWSSGNFDEQFF.

The chain combines TRBV2 with TRBJ1-2; 8 nucleotides align to TRBD1. Germline loops: CDR1 SNHLY, CDR2 FYNNEI. The CDR3 spans 17 residues. With V trimmed by 2 bases and J by 4 bases, 12 bases remained unmatched. The CDR3 loop reads CASSERGAEQGVYGYTF. CDR3 bases: TGTGCCAGCAGTGAAAGGGGGGCCGAACAGGGGGTCTATGGCTACACCTTC.

Many counts were recorded for this clonotype. This chain joins TRBV7-9 and TRBJ1-2, with D unclear. CDR1 and CDR2 from the germline V gene are SEHNR and FQNEAQ (reference sequence). CDR3 size: 16 residues. V gave up 4 bases and J gave up 1 base, with 16 bases separating them. The DNA of the CDR3 is TGTGCCAGCAGCTCATCCCATAGCGCCATTAACTATGGCTACACCTTC. This sequence encodes CASSSSHSAINYGYTF.